What follows are 3 T cell receptor beta chains derived from one specimen sequenced in a study of blood T cell repertoires in COVID-19. Libraries were prepared by immunoSEQ multiplex PCR; TCRdb keeps only in-frame clonotypes and omits some of them. The sample holds some 130,000 clones, roughly 80% seen once. The sample consisted of peripheral blood. The receptors were sampled from a man aged 55 to 70 with acute or convalescent COVID-19.

The chain carries TRBV11-2 and TRBJ2-7; 7 bases map to TRBD1. The CDR3 covers 15 residues. J was trimmed by 3 bases and V by 5 bases; bases with no gene match: 10. The V gene's germline CDR1 is SGHAT and CDR2 FQNNGV. CDR3 nucleotide sequence: TGTGCCAGCAGCGCGTCTTATCGACAGGGCTACGAGCAGTACTTC. Translated: CASSASYRQGYEQYF.

V is TRBV7-3 and J is TRBJ1-2; D is undetermined. CDR1 and CDR2 (germline): SGHTA, FQGTGA. The CDR3 spans 14 residues. Trimming cost V 2 bases and J 3 bases, with 10 bases left between them. CDR3 bases: TGTGCCAGCAGCTTACGTTTCGACTACTATGGCTACACCTTC. Residues: CASSLRFDYYGYTF.

The chain recombines TRBV5-1 with TRBJ1-4; 8 bases are shared with TRBD1. The ends lost 0 bases at V and 7 bases at J; junction bases unmatched: 14. The CDR3 loop spans 18 amino acids. CDR1 is SGHRS and CDR2 is YFSETQ in the germline V gene. The CDR3 region has the DNA TGCGCCAGCAGCTTGGCCCCTGGGACAGGTGGAAGGGGTGAAAAACTGTTTTTT. The encoded protein is CASSLAPGTGGRGEKLFF. Full variable domain (outside the CDR3, taken from reference TRBV5-1 and TRBJ1-4): KAGVTQTPRYLIKTRGQQVTLSCSPISGHRSVSWYQQTPGQGLQFLFEYFSETQRNKGNFPGRFSGRQFSNSRSEMNVSTLELGDSALYLCASSLAPGTGGRGEKLFFGSGTQLSVL.